This T cell receptor beta chain derives from a study of T cells in localized non-small cell lung cancer. Study-level findings and limits: The highest T cell clonality was in uninvolved adjacent lung, above tumor. Longer overall survival accompanied higher blood T cell density. Because sequencing included only one region (of the tumor), heterogeneity remains possible. Within adjacent lung there appeared a median around 57 of the top 100 tumor clones.

With respect to this clone: The antigen is undetermined.

Sequenced by immunoSEQ multiplex PCR; TCRdb stores in-frame clones only, minus some. The sample comprises some 9,500 clones, about 90% of which are singletons, and 17% rests with the top ten. Material: peripheral blood, obtained before any cancer treatment. The clonotype was recovered from a male donor aged 60 or over with stage III squamous cell lung carcinoma.

The CDR3 here is CASGPMGMNTEAFF. CDR3 in DNA: TGCGCCAGCGGCCCGATGGGGATGAACACTGAAGCTTTCTTT. The chain recombines TRBV5-1 with TRBJ1-1, with D hard to call. This CDR3 is built from 14 residues. V was pared by 7 bases and J by 0 bases, with 13 bases between. Germline V gives CDR1 SGHRS, CDR2 YFSETQ. Full variable domain (missing parts from reference TRBV5-1 and TRBJ1-1): KAGVTQTPRYLIKTRGQQVTLSCSPISGHRSVSWYQQTPGQGLQFLFEYFSETQRNKGNFPGRFSGRQFSNSRSEMNVSTLELGDSALYLCASGPMGMNTEAFFGQGTRLTVV.